This TCR beta chain was profiled in a study of blood T cells in healthy people across ages. Study results and limitations: CMV status of donors was unknown, possibly confounding expanded clonotype changes. The unsorted PBMCs prevented any conclusive comparison of naive versus antigen-experienced cells. Long-lived donors carried more naive CD4+ cells and greater diversity than aged donors.

V dropped 4 bases and J dropped 8 bases, with 18 bases sitting between them. CDR3 length: 13 residues. CDR1 SQVTM and CDR2 ANQGSEA come from the germline V gene. It was with a sample-barcoded 5' primer and a J-beta primer mix that a second PCR of about 7 to 12 cycles was run. Using its own MiXCR run on the 5' RACE reads, TCRdb lists one record per CDR3 protein. The repertoire includes about 1,400,000 distinct CDR3 sequences, 59% of them detected once, and roughly 6.3% sits in the top ten. This clonotype appeared once. Its specificity is not known. The V call is TRBV29-1, the J call TRBJ2-7; a possible D gene is TRBD2 (5 bases). The specimen was blood. This receptor was identified in a man between 18 and 35 years old in good health. CDR3 residues: CSVGVSEGSQQYF. The CDR3 region has the DNA TGCAGCGTTGGTGTCAGTGAGGGTTCCCAGCAGTACTTC.